This T cell receptor beta chain is drawn from a study of shared T cell receptors in the human thymus. The CDR3 sequence is 18 residues long. The germline V and J ends were trimmed by 7 bases and 3 bases, with 27 bases remaining between them. Germline CDR1 MDHEN, CDR2 SYDVKM. Clones were read by immunoSEQ multiplex PCR, and TCRdb kept only the in-frame ones, dropping some. This table has some 660,000 clones, more than 70% appearing once. These sequences were also reported in another study, on human thymus T cells. This second study notes: Having surgery to correct congenital heart defects, healthy Finnish infants acted as the donors. Resections were taken during corrective heart surgery, and the thymus tissue came from these. Thymic and blood repertoires appeared to carry a bias in their V and J gene usage. Related research described strongly overlapping thymic repertoires in unrelated people.

This TCR derives from a boy in the first two years of life with a congenital heart defect. The sequenced sample was thymocytes. The chain has TRBV28 and TRBJ1-2, with D possibly being TRBD1 (6 bases). CDR3 protein: CASKIPSYAGAIDYGYTF. CDR3 sequence (DNA): TGTGCCAGCAAAATCCCATCTTATGCAGGGGCCATAGACTATGGCTACACCTTC.